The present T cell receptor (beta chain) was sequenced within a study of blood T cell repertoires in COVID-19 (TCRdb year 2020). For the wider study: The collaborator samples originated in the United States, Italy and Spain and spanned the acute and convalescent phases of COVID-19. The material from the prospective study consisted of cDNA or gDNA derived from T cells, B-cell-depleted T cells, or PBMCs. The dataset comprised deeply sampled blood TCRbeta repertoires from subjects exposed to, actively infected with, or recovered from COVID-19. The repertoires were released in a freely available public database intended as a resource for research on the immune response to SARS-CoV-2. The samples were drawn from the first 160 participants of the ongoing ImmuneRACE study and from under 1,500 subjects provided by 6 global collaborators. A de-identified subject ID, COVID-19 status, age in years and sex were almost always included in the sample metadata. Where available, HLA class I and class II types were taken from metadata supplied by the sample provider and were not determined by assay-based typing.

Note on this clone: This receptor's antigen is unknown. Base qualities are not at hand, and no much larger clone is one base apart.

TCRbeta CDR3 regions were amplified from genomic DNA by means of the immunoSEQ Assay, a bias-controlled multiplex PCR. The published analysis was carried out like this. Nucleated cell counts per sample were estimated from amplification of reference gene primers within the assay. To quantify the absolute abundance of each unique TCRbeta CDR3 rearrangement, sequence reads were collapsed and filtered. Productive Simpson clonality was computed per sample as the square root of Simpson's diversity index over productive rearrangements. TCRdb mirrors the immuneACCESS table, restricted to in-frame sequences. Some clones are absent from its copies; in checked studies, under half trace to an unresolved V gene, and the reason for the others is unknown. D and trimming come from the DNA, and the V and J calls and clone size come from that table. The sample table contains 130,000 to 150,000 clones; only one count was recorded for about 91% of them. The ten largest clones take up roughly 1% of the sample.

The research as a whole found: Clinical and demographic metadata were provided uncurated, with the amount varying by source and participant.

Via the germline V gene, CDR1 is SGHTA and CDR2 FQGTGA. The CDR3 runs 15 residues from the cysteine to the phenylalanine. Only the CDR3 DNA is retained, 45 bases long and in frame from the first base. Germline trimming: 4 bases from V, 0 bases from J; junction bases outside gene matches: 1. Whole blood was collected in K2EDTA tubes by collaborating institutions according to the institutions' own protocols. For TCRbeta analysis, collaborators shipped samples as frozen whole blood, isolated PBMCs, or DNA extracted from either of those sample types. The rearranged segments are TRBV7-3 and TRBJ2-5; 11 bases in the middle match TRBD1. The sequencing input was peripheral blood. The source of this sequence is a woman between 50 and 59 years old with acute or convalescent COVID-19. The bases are TGTGCCAGCAGCTGGACAGGGGGCCACCAAGAGACCCAGTACTTC. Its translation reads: CASSWTGGHQETQYF.